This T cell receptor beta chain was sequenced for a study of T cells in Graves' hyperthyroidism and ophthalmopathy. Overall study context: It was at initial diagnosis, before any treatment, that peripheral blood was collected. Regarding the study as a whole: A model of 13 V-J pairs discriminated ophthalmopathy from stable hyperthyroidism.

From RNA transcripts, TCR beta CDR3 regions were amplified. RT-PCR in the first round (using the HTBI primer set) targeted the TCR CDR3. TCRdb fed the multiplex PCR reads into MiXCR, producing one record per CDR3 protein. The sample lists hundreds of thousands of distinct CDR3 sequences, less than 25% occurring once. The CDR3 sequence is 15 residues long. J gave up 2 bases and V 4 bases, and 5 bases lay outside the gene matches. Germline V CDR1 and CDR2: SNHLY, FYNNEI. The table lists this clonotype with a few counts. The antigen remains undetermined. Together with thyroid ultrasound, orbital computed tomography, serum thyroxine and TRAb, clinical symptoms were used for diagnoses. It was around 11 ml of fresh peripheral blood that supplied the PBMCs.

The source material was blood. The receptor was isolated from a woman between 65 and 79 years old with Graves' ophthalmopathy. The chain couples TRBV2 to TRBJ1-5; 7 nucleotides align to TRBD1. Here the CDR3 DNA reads TGTGCCAGCAGTGGGGACAGCATAGGCAATCAGCCCCAGCATTTT. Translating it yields CASSGDSIGNQPQHF.